The rows below give T cell receptor beta chains drawn from one sample of a study of blood T cell repertoires in COVID-19. Libraries were prepared by immunoSEQ multiplex PCR; TCRdb keeps only in-frame clonotypes and omits some of them. The sample carries a few hundred thousand clones, roughly 87% recorded once. The sequencing input was peripheral blood. These receptors came from a woman aged 55-69 years with COVID-19, enrolled during active disease. Both conserved end residues are part of each CDR3. D genes are given only for firm matches. Some rows mark clone size as missing; the rest say once, few, many or name a class of expanded clone.

CDR3nt: TGTGCCAGCAGCCCTCCCTCCCACTATGGCTACACCTTC; CDR3aa: CASSPPSHYGYTF; abundance: .; v_gene: TRBV7-9; j_gene: TRBJ1-2; d_gene: .
CDR3nt: TGCAGCGTTGAATTAGCGGGGCCGTTCTTC; CDR3aa: CSVELAGPFF; abundance: .; v_gene: TRBV29-1; j_gene: TRBJ2-1; d_gene: TRBD2
CDR3nt: TGTGCCAGCAGCCTTACGGGACAGGCAGACTACGAGCAGTACTTC; CDR3aa: CASSLTGQADYEQYF; abundance: .; v_gene: TRBV7-6; j_gene: TRBJ2-7; d_gene: TRBD1
CDR3nt: TGTGCCAGCAGCTTAGTGCAACAGGGGGCTTCACCCCTCCACTTT; CDR3aa: CASSLVQQGASPLHF; abundance: few; v_gene: TRBV7-8; j_gene: TRBJ1-6; d_gene: TRBD1
CDR3nt: TGTGCCACCAGCAGACAGGGGCGCACAGATACGCAGTATTTT; CDR3aa: CATSRQGRTDTQYF; abundance: once; v_gene: TRBV15; j_gene: TRBJ2-3; d_gene: .
CDR3nt: TGTGCCAGCCAAAGACAGGGAAACTATGGCTACACCTTC; CDR3aa: CASQRQGNYGYTF; abundance: .; v_gene: TRBV25-1; j_gene: TRBJ1-2; d_gene: TRBD1
CDR3nt: TGCGCCAGCAGCCCGGGGACTAGCGGGGGCCGCGGGGAGACCCAGTACTTC; CDR3aa: CASSPGTSGGRGETQYF; abundance: .; v_gene: TRBV5-1; j_gene: TRBJ2-5; d_gene: TRBD2
CDR3nt: TGCAGTGCTAGTCCGGCAGGCTTGAACACCGGGGAGCTGTTTTTT; CDR3aa: CSASPAGLNTGELFF; abundance: .; v_gene: TRBV20-1; j_gene: TRBJ2-2; d_gene: .
CDR3nt: TGTGCCAGCAGCCCCACGGGGAGGGTTGGTGAAAAACTGTTTTTT; CDR3aa: CASSPTGRVGEKLFF; abundance: .; v_gene: TRBV5-5; j_gene: TRBJ1-4; d_gene: .
CDR3nt: TGCAGCGTTGCAACAGGGTCGTCTAACTATGGCTACACCTTC; CDR3aa: CSVATGSSNYGYTF; abundance: .; v_gene: TRBV29-1; j_gene: TRBJ1-2; d_gene: .